Following are 24 T cell receptor beta chains from one sample sequenced in a study of blood T cell repertoires in COVID-19. Sequenced by immunoSEQ multiplex PCR; TCRdb stores in-frame clones only, minus some. The table has tens of thousands of clones, over 70% seen once. Sequenced input: peripheral blood. These receptor sequences come from a woman aged 50 to 60 with acute or convalescent COVID-19.

This clone was seen a single time. V and J are TRBV28 and TRBJ2-7; D gene uncertain. Per germline, CDR1 MDHEN and CDR2 SYDVKM. This CDR3 has 14 amino acids. The germline V and J ends were trimmed by 5 bases and 0 bases, with 11 bases remaining between them. Written as DNA, the CDR3 is TGTGCCAGCAGTCCTGCCTGGAGCTCCTACGAGCAGTACTTC. Protein: CASSPAWSSYEQYF.

The sample holds a few counts of this clone. The chain couples TRBV3-1 (or the pseudogene TRBV3-2) to TRBJ1-4; tentatively, D is TRBD1 (6 bases). V shed 2 bases and J shed 6 bases, with 16 bases lying between them. This CDR3 contains 16 residues. In germline, CDR1 is LGHDT, CDR2 YNNKEL (reference sequence). The CDR3 reads CASSQIGTLMDEKLFF. The CDR3, as DNA: TGTGCCAGCAGCCAAATAGGGACACTGATGGATGAAAAACTGTTTTTT.

J is TRBJ1-1 and V is TRBV11-2; D uncertain. Germline V lookup: CDR1 SGHAT, CDR2 FQNNGV. V was pared by 5 bases and J by 1 base, with 8 bases between. The CDR3 loop spans 13 amino acids. As DNA, the CDR3 is TGTGCCAGCAGCAGGAGGGAGAACACTGAAGCTTTCTTT. Encoded protein: CASSRRENTEAFF.

The V gene is TRBV7-8, the J gene TRBJ2-7; TRBD1 matches 8 bases. The CDR3 spans 16 residues. Germline CDR1 SGHVS, CDR2 FQNEAQ. The ends lost 5 bases at V and 1 base at J; junction bases unmatched: 10. This CDR3 reads CASSRTGRKSSYEQYF. The CDR3 region has the DNA TGTGCCAGCAGCAGGACAGGGAGAAAGTCTTCCTACGAGCAGTACTTC. Filled out from reference TRBV7-8 and TRBJ2-7, the complete variable domain reads GAGVSQSPRYKVAKRGQDVALRCDPISGHVSLFWYQQALGQGPEFLTYFQNEAQLDKSGLPSDRFFAERPEGSVSTLKIQRTQQEDSAVYLCASSRTGRKSSYEQYFGPGTRLTVT.

There are a few counts of this clone. This chain links TRBV20-1 with TRBJ1-5; D is possibly TRBD1 (5 bases). There are 14 residues in the CDR3. Trimming shortened V by 3 bases and J by 3 bases, and 12 bases separated the two germline ends. Germline V CDR1 and CDR2: DFQATT, SNEGSKA (reference sequence). The CDR3 protein is CSASPTDPNQPQHF. As DNA, the CDR3 is TGCAGTGCTAGTCCGACAGACCCCAATCAGCCCCAGCATTTT.

This sequence joins TRBV7-9 and TRBJ1-4; the match to TRBD1 covers 8 bases. The junction had 2 bases not matched to a gene; V was cut back by 4 bases and J by 4 bases. This CDR3 is 14 amino acids long. Looked up from germline, CDR1 is SEHNR and CDR2 is FQNEAQ (reference sequence). CDR3 sequence reads: CASSSTGGNEKLFF. The CDR3 region has the DNA TGTGCCAGCAGCTCTACAGGGGGTAATGAAAAACTGTTTTTT.

The chain uses TRBV18 and TRBJ1-2; D is possibly TRBD1 (5 bases). The germline V and J ends were trimmed by 5 bases and 8 bases, with 15 bases remaining between them. This CDR3 spans 13 amino acids. Germline assignment: CDR1 KGHSH and CDR2 LQKENI. Written as DNA, the CDR3 is TGTGCCAGCTCAGGAGGGGCGTCGGAGGGCTACACCTTC. Translation: CASSGGASEGYTF.

V gene TRBV24-1 combines with J gene TRBJ1-5; D unresolved. The CDR3 extends over 15 amino acids. Trimming took 4 bases from V and 0 from J, leaving 9 bases between them. CDR1 KGHDR and CDR2 SFDVKD come from the germline V gene. The CDR3, as DNA: TGTGCCACCAGTGAAGGCAGGTATAGCAATCAGCCCCAGCATTTT. This encodes CATSEGRYSNQPQHF.

The chain has TRBV10-1 and TRBJ1-5, with unresolved D. Germline V CDR1 and CDR2: WNHNN, SYGVQD (reference sequence). The CDR3 is 13 residues long. Trimming shortened V by 6 bases and J by 4 bases, and 10 bases separated the two germline ends. CDR3 sequence: CASRVRENQPQHF. The CDR3, as DNA: TGCGCCAGCAGAGTCCGGGAGAATCAGCCCCAGCATTTT.

The rearrangement links TRBV12-3 or TRBV12-4 to TRBJ1-2; no definite D call. The CDR3 has 13 residues. Trimming took off 2 bases at V and 1 base at J, with 5 bases between the two ends. DNA of the CDR3: TGTGCCAGCAGTTTATCCAGTAACTATGGCTACACCTTC. This sequence encodes CASSLSSNYGYTF.

This sequence joins TRBV4-2 and TRBJ1-1; D call uncertain. CDR1 and CDR2 from the germline V gene are LGHNA and YNFKEQ. The CDR3 sequence is 14 residues long. Between the trimmed V and J ends, which lost 0 bases and 3 bases, there was a span of 8 bases. CDR3: CASSQDRQDTEAFF. The CDR3 coding sequence is TGTGCCAGCAGCCAAGATCGTCAGGACACTGAAGCTTTCTTT.

The chain couples TRBV3-1 (or the pseudogene TRBV3-2) to TRBJ1-1, with D hard to call. The germline CDR1 and CDR2 sequences are LGHDT and YNNKEL (reference sequence). The CDR3 contains 17 residues. Trimming shortened V by 1 base and J by 3 bases, and 18 bases separated the two germline ends. Here the CDR3 reads CASSQAPGNRRDTEAFF. CDR3 DNA: TGTGCCAGCAGCCAAGCCCCCGGGAATAGACGAGACACTGAAGCTTTCTTT.

The CDR3 loop reads CASSLGPGAGTGSTDTQYF. The CDR3 nucleotides read TGCGCCAGCAGCTTGGGCCCCGGAGCCGGGACAGGGAGCACAGATACGCAGTATTTT. This chain links TRBV5-1 with TRBJ2-3; 9 positions match TRBD1. The CDR3 consists of 19 residues. V trimming: 0 bases; J trimming: 0 bases; junction bases outside the gene matches: 11. Germline CDR1 and CDR2: SGHRS and YFSETQ.

This clone was detected once. The gene calls are TRBV28 and TRBJ1-1; 11 nucleotides line up with TRBD1. The V segment lost 7 bases and the J segment 4 bases; nucleotides outside the gene matches: 8. Germline V CDR1 and CDR2: MDHEN, SYDVKM. The CDR3 extends over 15 amino acids. CDR3 in amino acids: CASNGQGAGITEAFF. CDR3 sequence (DNA): TGTGCCAGCAATGGACAGGGGGCAGGGATCACTGAAGCTTTCTTT.

As DNA, the CDR3 is TGCGCCAGCAGCCAAGAAGCCGGGACAGGGTGGAACACTGAAGCTTTCTTT. Amino acid sequence: CASSQEAGTGWNTEAFF. V gene TRBV4-1 combines with J gene TRBJ1-1; TRBD1 matches at 9 bases. V lost 0 bases to trimming and J lost 1 base; unmatched junction nucleotides: 6. Germline CDR1 and CDR2: MGHRA and YSYEKL. The CDR3 is made up of 17 amino acids.

The chain uses TRBV12-3 or TRBV12-4 and TRBJ2-7, with no clear D. V lost 8 bases and J lost 1, with 9 bases in between. The CDR3 contains 12 residues. This CDR3 reads CASARGSYEQYF. CDR3 in DNA: TGTGCCAGCGCCCGAGGTTCCTACGAGCAGTACTTC.

The chain joins TRBV7-8 to TRBJ1-2; tentative D call: TRBD1 (5 bases). Germline assignment: CDR1 SGHVS and CDR2 FQNEAQ. The CDR3 sequence is 13 residues long. Between the trimmed V and J ends, which lost 1 base and 8 bases, there was a span of 11 bases. The CDR3 DNA reads TGTGCCAGCAGCTTAGGGCAGGGTGGCGGCTACACCTTC. Encoded protein: CASSLGQGGGYTF.

The chain combines TRBV28 with TRBJ1-2; D perhaps matches TRBD1 (5 bases). CDR1 and CDR2 (germline): MDHEN, SYDVKM. There are 14 residues in the CDR3. V lost 2 bases and J 2 bases, leaving 9 bases between the germline ends. CDR3: CASSLIPGNYGYTF. CDR3 coding DNA: TGTGCCAGCAGTTTAATCCCAGGGAACTATGGCTACACCTTC.

The V call is TRBV27, the J call TRBJ2-7; 8 bases are shared with TRBD1. The J segment lost 3 bases and the V segment lost 4 bases, leaving 8 bases of the junction unmatched. The CDR3 sequence is 15 residues long. Germline-derived CDR1 and CDR2 are MNHEY and SMNVEV (reference sequence). The CDR3 protein is CASSSRDRFFYEQYF. The CDR3 bases are TGTGCCAGCAGTTCCCGGGACAGGTTTTTCTACGAGCAGTACTTC.

The chain has TRBV29-1 and TRBJ2-1, with 8 bases lining up with TRBD2. The CDR3 runs to 11 residues. Looked up from germline, CDR1 is SQVTM and CDR2 is ANQGSEA. V gave up 6 bases and J gave up 5 bases; unmatched junction bases: 0. The CDR3 nucleotides are TGCAGCGTCGGGGGGGACAATGAGCAGTTCTTC. Its protein product is CSVGGDNEQFF.

V is TRBV11-2 and J is TRBJ2-1, with 12 bases fitting TRBD2. The CDR3 sequence is 16 residues long. The germline V gene has CDR1 SGHAT and CDR2 FQNNGV. V shed 3 bases, J shed 3 bases, and the junction held 3 bases outside the gene matches. CDR3: CASSFPSGGGYNEQFF. The CDR3 DNA follows: TGTGCCAGCAGCTTTCCTAGCGGGGGGGGCTACAATGAGCAGTTCTTC.

The chain combines TRBV6-5 with TRBJ1-1, with TRBD1 matching over 7 bases. The CDR3 covers 13 residues. The germline V gene has CDR1 MNHEY and CDR2 SVGAGI. V lost 6 bases, J lost 3 bases, and 4 bases stayed unmatched. This chain's CDR3 is CASRGTEHTEAFF. Here the CDR3 DNA reads TGTGCCAGCAGAGGGACAGAACACACTGAAGCTTTCTTT.

This chain connects TRBV19 to TRBJ1-1; a weak D match, TRBD1 (6 bases). Germline CDR1 reads LNHDA; CDR2 reads SQIVND (reference sequence). V lost 5 bases and J 5 bases, leaving 15 bases between the germline ends. The CDR3 totals 14 residues. The CDR3 spells CASSGVSQGTEAFF. Written as DNA, the CDR3 is TGTGCCAGTAGTGGAGTGTCACAGGGAACTGAAGCTTTCTTT.

This clone has just one count. The chain has TRBV9 and TRBJ2-1, with 7 positions matching TRBD1. CDR1 is SGDLS, CDR2 YYNGEE, per germline. The trim removed 3 bases at V and 1 base at J, leaving 10 bases unmatched. This CDR3 has 17 residues. CDR3 DNA: TGTGCCAGCAGCGAACAAGAAGACAGGGTTTCCTACAATGAGCAGTTCTTC. It translates to CASSEQEDRVSYNEQFF.